This T cell receptor (beta chain) came from a study of shared clonotypes between healthy human individuals. Regarding this clone: Its antigen is undetermined.

Regarding the study as a whole: Clonotype sharing across a few donors was observed for about 4.8% of naive CD4 clonotypes.

Participating donors were healthy, HIV-negative adults free of recent acute infections or vaccinations. Per the study methods: ImmunoSEQ gave junction-only sequences without quality scores, so filtering differed. Clones were sequenced by immunoSEQ multiplex PCR, and TCRdb holds only the in-frame ones, with some missing. V, J and clone size derive from that table, while D and trimming were established from the DNA sequence. The table records 2 million to 2.5 million clones, roughly 93% of them present only once. The V and J ends lost 10 bases and 5 bases respectively, with 18 bases between them. CDR3 size: 13 residues. The germline gives CDR1 ENHRY, CDR2 SYGVKD.

The chain carries TRBV10-3 and TRBJ2-7, with unresolved D. The clonotype was recovered from a man aged 18 to 29 in good health. Some clones in this sample may be carry-over from other donors' samples. The specimen was naive CD4+ T cells from PBMCs. Subset denoted: CD45RA+ positively selected. The CDR3 DNA sequence: TGTGCCACTCTACCAGGAACCACTAACGAGCAGTACTTC. Its translation is CATLPGTTNEQYF.